The present entry profiles one T cell receptor beta chain with its context. The sample is drawn from a study of blood T cell repertoires in COVID-19. Whole-study context: The origin of the acute and convalescent COVID-19 samples was the United States, Italy and Spain. PBMCs, B-cell-depleted T cells, or T cells provided the cDNA or gDNA that made up the material.

Germline V CDR1 and CDR2: SEHNR, FQNEAQ (reference sequence). With V trimmed by 2 bases and J by 8 bases, 7 bases remained unmatched. This CDR3 is 14 amino acids long. Original processing methods: Counts of nucleated cells, estimated from reference gene primer amplification, were obtained. The assay was immunoSEQ multiplex PCR, and TCRdb's table has in-frame clones only and misses some. V and J calls and clone size are copied from that table; D and trimming were computed from the DNA. Found here are roughly 180,000 clones, approximately 86% of them singletons; the top ten hold under 3%. The TCR comes from a woman between 25 and 40 years old with active or convalescent COVID-19. Specimen: peripheral blood. V usage is TRBV7-9 and J usage is TRBJ1-2; 8 bases map to TRBD1. The CDR3 DNA is TGTGCCAGCAGCTTAACTGGACAGGGAGGCGGCTACACCTTC. This encodes CASSLTGQGGGYTF.